These 32 T cell receptor beta chains were sequenced from one sample in a study of radiotherapy plus CTLA-4 blockade in lung cancer. Clones were read by immunoSEQ multiplex PCR, and TCRdb kept only the in-frame ones, dropping some. This sample yields tens of thousands of clones, of which around four fifths are seen a single time; 0.82% belongs to the top ten. The sample in question was peripheral blood, obtained from a patient treated with radiotherapy plus ipilimumab. These receptor sequences come from a human donor with non-small cell lung cancer who had stable disease on radiotherapy plus ipilimumab.

The chain joins TRBV30 to TRBJ1-2; D remains unclear. The V gene lost 3 bases and the J gene lost 7 bases, with 18 bases spanning the gap. From germline, CDR1 is GTSNPN and CDR2 SVGIG (reference sequence). The CDR3 has 14 residues. The CDR3 spells CAWSPHRGSGGYTF. The CDR3 DNA follows: TGTGCCTGGAGCCCCCATCGGGGATCAGGTGGCTACACCTTC.

This clone was counted a few times. The CDR3 nucleotides are TGTGCCAGCTCCTTTGACAGGGGTTGGACCGGGGAGCTGTTTTTT. Translated, it gives CASSFDRGWTGELFF. The chain employs TRBV7-9 and TRBJ2-2; 8 bases agree with TRBD1. V was clipped by 8 bases and J by 5 bases; unmatched bases: 10. Germline V gives CDR1 SEHNR, CDR2 FQNEAQ (reference sequence). There are 15 residues in the CDR3. The full variable domain, completed using reference TRBV7-9 and TRBJ2-2, is DTGVSQNPRHKITKRGQNVTFRCDPISEHNRLYWYRQTLGQGPEFLTYFQNEAQLEKSRLLSDRFSAERPKGSFSTLEIQRTEQGDSAMYLCASSFDRGWTGELFFGEGSRLTVL.

The CDR3 DNA sequence: TGTGCCAGCAATCCTTCTTTCACCCACTACGAGCAGTACTTC. It translates to CASNPSFTHYEQYF. The chain uses TRBV6-1 and TRBJ2-7; D gene uncertain. V lost 7 bases and J lost 3, with 16 bases in between. The CDR3 is 14 amino acids. The germline V gene has CDR1 MNHNS and CDR2 SASEGT.

The gene calls are TRBV11-2 and TRBJ2-2, with D possibly being TRBD1 or TRBD2 (6 bases each). There are 17 residues in the CDR3. CDR1 SGHAT and CDR2 FQNNGV come from the germline V gene. Trimming stripped 5 bases from V and 2 bases from J, with 18 bases between. CDR3 in amino acids: CASSARFGGPNTGELFF. The DNA of the CDR3 is TGTGCCAGCAGCGCGAGATTCGGGGGCCCCAACACCGGGGAGCTGTTTTTT.

V and J are TRBV7-9 and TRBJ1-3, with TRBD1 matching over 7 bases. Germline CDR1 reads SEHNR; CDR2 reads FQNEAQ (reference sequence). V lost 4 bases, J lost 1 base, and 7 bases stayed unmatched. The CDR3 contains 16 residues. The CDR3 sequence: CASSSRDSGSGNTIYF. CDR3 DNA: TGTGCCAGCAGCTCCCGGGACAGCGGTTCTGGAAACACCATATATTTT. The full variable domain, in which reference TRBV7-9 and TRBJ1-3 provide the parts outside the CDR3, is DTGVSQNPRHKITKRGQNVTFRCDPISEHNRLYWYRQTLGQGPEFLTYFQNEAQLEKSRLLSDRFSAERPKGSFSTLEIQRTEQGDSAMYLCASSSRDSGSGNTIYFGEGSWLTVV.

The chain's CDR3 is CASSPGTSASYEQYF. For the CDR3, the DNA is TGTGCCAGTAGTCCCGGGACTAGCGCCTCCTACGAGCAGTACTTC. The rearrangement joins TRBV19 to TRBJ2-7; 10 bases are shared with TRBD2. The germline V gene has CDR1 LNHDA and CDR2 SQIVND (reference sequence). The CDR3 spans 15 residues. With V trimmed by 5 bases and J by 0 bases, 4 bases remained unmatched.

The gene calls are TRBV2 and TRBJ1-2; tentative D call: TRBD1 (6 bases). Germline V lookup: CDR1 SNHLY, CDR2 FYNNEI. CDR3 size: 13 residues. V was trimmed by 1 base and J by 8 bases, leaving 11 bases between them. CDR3 nucleotide sequence: TGTGCCAGCAGTGAAGTTAAGGGGGGCGGCTACACCTTC. Residues: CASSEVKGGGYTF.

This clone was picked up one time. The V and J genes are TRBV5-5 and TRBJ2-7; 7 nucleotides align to TRBD1. CDR1 and CDR2 (germline): SGHKS, YYEKEE (reference sequence). The ends lost 2 bases at V and 3 bases at J; junction bases unmatched: 5. The CDR3 runs 14 residues. CDR3 region: CASSFQGQIYEQYF. The CDR3 nucleotides read TGTGCCAGCAGCTTTCAGGGACAGATCTACGAGCAGTACTTC.

This clone has only one observation. This chain connects TRBV2 to TRBJ2-7; perhaps TRBD1 as D (7 bases). The CDR3 contains 14 residues. The V and J ends lost 4 bases and 11 bases respectively, with 21 bases between them. CDR1 and CDR2 (germline): SNHLY, FYNNEI. CDR3 in amino acids: CASSVGGQPRTEYF. CDR3 bases: TGTGCCAGCAGTGTGGGGGGACAGCCGAGAACGGAGTACTTC.

The chain links TRBV7-3 to TRBJ2-2, with a tentative D call TRBD2 (5 bases). Germline-derived CDR1 and CDR2 are SGHTA and FQGTGA. This CDR3 region has 12 residues. Trimming stripped 6 bases from V and 6 bases from J, with 8 bases between. The DNA of the CDR3 is TGTGCCAGCAGGATGGAGGCCGGGGAGCTGTTTTTT. As protein: CASRMEAGELFF.

This clone was observed a handful of times. Here the CDR3 DNA reads TGTGCCAGCTCACCAGCGGGCCCACACGAGCAGTACTTC. Encoded protein: CASSPAGPHEQYF. V and J are TRBV18 and TRBJ2-7; weak D call: TRBD2 (5 bases). This CDR3 spans 13 amino acids. Germline-derived CDR1 and CDR2 are KGHSH and LQKENI. The V end lost 2 bases, the J end lost 5 bases, and 10 bases lay between the germline ends.

V is TRBV7-9 and J is TRBJ1-3; D is perhaps TRBD1 (5 bases). Germline CDR1 reads SEHNR; CDR2 reads FQNEAQ (reference sequence). This CDR3 has 16 residues. Trimming removed 6 bases from V and 0 bases from J, with 15 bases in between. The CDR3 sequence: CASSPPQVPSGNTIYF. The CDR3, as DNA: TGTGCCAGCAGTCCTCCACAGGTTCCCTCTGGAAACACCATATATTTT. The whole variable domain, filled in from reference TRBV7-9 and TRBJ1-3, reads DTGVSQNPRHKITKRGQNVTFRCDPISEHNRLYWYRQTLGQGPEFLTYFQNEAQLEKSRLLSDRFSAERPKGSFSTLEIQRTEQGDSAMYLCASSPPQVPSGNTIYFGEGSWLTVV.

V usage is TRBV16 and J usage is TRBJ1-4; TRBD1 matches 10 bases. The CDR3 contains 16 residues. After removal of 1 base from V and 5 bases from J, the junction contained 4 bases not matched to a gene. Germline loops: CDR1 KGHSY, CDR2 FQNENV. This chain's CDR3 is CASSQLPGQGNEKLFF. CDR3 bases: TGTGCCAGCAGCCAATTACCGGGACAGGGGAATGAAAAACTGTTTTTT.

The V and J genes are TRBV7-2 and TRBJ2-7; 11 bases are a match to TRBD2. V trimming: 6 bases; J trimming: 4 bases; junction bases outside the gene matches: 5. The CDR3 extends over 14 amino acids. Germline loops: CDR1 SGHTA, CDR2 FQGNSA. The CDR3 DNA reads as TGTGCCAGCAGTCTCGGACTAGCGGGTTACGAGCAGTACTTC. It translates to CASSLGLAGYEQYF.

The chain uses TRBV19 and TRBJ2-1, with 8 bases identical to TRBD1. J lost 11 bases, V lost 4 bases, and 4 bases had no gene match. Germline CDR1 and CDR2: LNHDA and SQIVND (reference sequence). The CDR3 is 12 residues long. Here the CDR3 reads CASSRQGPQQFF. CDR3 nucleotide sequence: TGTGCCAGTAGTAGACAGGGGCCTCAGCAGTTCTTC.

This chain connects TRBV5-1 to TRBJ2-2; perhaps TRBD2 as D (7 bases). Deletions cut 2 bases from V and 5 bases from J, with 13 bases between. This CDR3 region has 15 residues. Germline lookup yields CDR1 SGHRS and CDR2 YFSETQ. The CDR3 nucleotides are TGCGCCAGCAGCTTAGGGGGAGCGGGGACCGGGGAGCTGTTTTTT. It translates to CASSLGGAGTGELFF.

V gene TRBV18 combines with J gene TRBJ2-1; TRBD1 matches at 9 bases. The CDR3 totals 14 residues. CDR1 and CDR2 from the germline V gene are KGHSH and LQKENI. Losses at the gene ends were 2 bases for V and 5 bases for J; bases not matched to a gene: 1. CDR3 sequence reads: CASSPGTGHNEQFF. The CDR3 DNA follows: TGTGCCAGCTCACCAGGGACAGGGCACAATGAGCAGTTCTTC.

The sample holds one count of this clone. CDR3 residues: CATPGQGAYEQYF. The CDR3 DNA reads TGTGCCACTCCGGGACAGGGAGCCTACGAGCAGTACTTC. This chain links TRBV6-1 with TRBJ2-7, with 9 bases aligning to TRBD1. V shed 10 bases and J 2 bases; nucleotides not matched to a gene: 6. The CDR3 totals 13 residues. Germline V gives CDR1 MNHNS, CDR2 SASEGT.

V is TRBV7-2 and J is TRBJ2-7; 14 bases are a match to TRBD2. V trimming: 5 bases; J trimming: 5 bases; junction bases outside the gene matches: 8. The CDR3 loop spans 16 amino acids. The V gene's germline CDR1 is SGHTA and CDR2 FQGNSA. For the CDR3, the DNA is TGTGCCAGCAGCGCCCCGGGACTAGCGGGGGTAAACGAGCAGTACTTC. Protein: CASSAPGLAGVNEQYF.

CDR3 region: CASSLEGSAEAGAFF. Written as DNA, the CDR3 is TGCGCCAGCAGCTTGGAAGGGTCAGCTGAAGCCGGGGCTTTCTTT. This chain joins TRBV5-1 and TRBJ1-1; D not certain. Per germline, CDR1 SGHRS and CDR2 YFSETQ. V lost 0 bases, J lost 11 bases, and 20 bases lay in between. This CDR3 contains 15 residues.

The V gene is TRBV14, the J gene TRBJ1-6; 7 positions agree with TRBD1. J was trimmed by 7 bases and V by 0 bases; bases with no gene match: 9. The V gene's germline CDR1 is SGHDN and CDR2 FVKESK. The CDR3 consists of 17 residues. The CDR3 bases are TGTGCCAGCAGCCAAGATAGGGGACAGCGAGGGAATTCACCCCTCCACTTT. Its translation: CASSQDRGQRGNSPLHF.

The V gene is TRBV21-1, the J gene TRBJ2-2; no DNA check was done on the table's D call, TRBD1. TRBV21-1 is listed as a pseudogene. CDR3 length equals 15 residues. The DNA for the CDR3 is TGTGCCAGCAGCAAAATACAGGGGTACACCGGGGAGCTGTTTTTT. As protein: CASSKIQGYTGELFF.

This clone occurred a few times. The rearrangement uses TRBV28 and TRBJ1-2; D is unclear. The ends were cut back, 1 base at V and 7 bases at J, with 7 bases in the middle. This CDR3 region has 12 residues. The germline CDR1 and CDR2 sequences are MDHEN and SYDVKM. CDR3 bases: TGTGCCAGCAGTTTATCCGTGGTTGGCTACACCTTC. Encoded protein: CASSLSVVGYTF.

V and J are TRBV7-8 and TRBJ2-6; D gene ambiguous. The CDR3 spans 17 residues. With 1 base removed from V and 0 bases from J, the gap between germline ends came to 10 bases. Germline CDR1 is SGHVS and CDR2 is FQNEAQ. The CDR3 region is CASSLVGGNSGANVLTF. The CDR3 DNA is TGTGCCAGCAGCTTAGTAGGCGGAAACTCTGGGGCCAACGTCCTGACTTTC.

CDR3 residues: CASSSEGNGYTF. The CDR3, as DNA: TGTGCCAGCAGCTCCGAGGGGAATGGCTACACCTTC. The chain joins TRBV11-2 to TRBJ1-2; a weak D match, TRBD1 (5 bases). Trimming cost V 4 bases and J 6 bases, with 9 bases left between them. CDR3 size: 12 residues. Germline loops: CDR1 SGHAT, CDR2 FQNNGV.

The chain uses TRBV7-6 and TRBJ1-1; D unresolved. V was trimmed by 4 bases and J by 1 base, leaving 10 bases between them. Germline V gives CDR1 SGHVS, CDR2 FNYEAQ. The CDR3 extends over 14 amino acids. CDR3 sequence: CASSSVQENTEAFF. For the CDR3, the DNA is TGTGCCAGCAGCTCCGTTCAGGAGAACACTGAAGCTTTCTTT.

V usage is TRBV7-6 and J usage is TRBJ2-2; D assignment may be TRBD1 or TRBD2 (5 bases each). This CDR3 spans 16 amino acids. Trimming left V 5 bases short and J 1 base short, with 14 bases between. Germline CDR1 and CDR2: SGHVS and FNYEAQ. CDR3 sequence reads: CASSPRVGVNTGELFF. The DNA for the CDR3 is TGTGCCAGCAGCCCGCGAGTGGGGGTGAACACCGGGGAGCTGTTTTTT.

The chain couples TRBV19 to TRBJ1-1, with TRBD1 as a possible D gene (6 bases). Trimming cost V 6 bases and J 2 bases, with 10 bases left between them. CDR1 is LNHDA, CDR2 SQIVND, per germline (reference sequence). This CDR3 contains 13 residues. The CDR3 here is CASSTGPNTEAFF. The DNA for the CDR3 is TGTGCCAGTAGCACAGGGCCCAACACTGAAGCTTTCTTT.

The chain couples TRBV5-8 to TRBJ1-6; D remains ambiguous. The CDR3 has 16 residues. V was pared by 1 base and J by 5 bases, with 13 bases between. Looked up from germline, CDR1 is SGHTS and CDR2 is YDEGEE. The chain's CDR3 is CASSLNLGTDNSPLHF. Here the CDR3 DNA reads TGTGCCAGCAGCTTGAATTTGGGCACCGATAATTCACCCCTCCACTTT. Based on the CDR3 plus reference TRBV5-8 and TRBJ1-6, the full variable domain is EAGVTQSPTHLIKTRGQQATLRCSPISGHTSVYWYQQALGLGLQFLLWYDEGEERNRGNFPPRFSGRQFPNYSSELNVNALELEDSALYLCASSLNLGTDNSPLHFGNGTRLTVT.

The J gene is TRBJ1-5, the V gene TRBV19; a possible D gene is TRBD1 (5 bases). The V gene lost 7 bases and the J gene lost 7 bases, with 17 bases spanning the gap. The CDR3 contains 14 residues. CDR1 is LNHDA and CDR2 is SQIVND in the germline V gene (reference sequence). This chain's CDR3 is CASTGSGKKQPQHF. The DNA for the CDR3 is TGTGCCAGTACGGGGTCAGGGAAGAAACAGCCCCAGCATTTT.

The chain is built from TRBV7-9 and TRBJ1-1, with a possible D match to TRBD1 (6 bases). The V gene's germline CDR1 is SEHNR and CDR2 FQNEAQ (reference sequence). The CDR3 covers 13 residues. Trimming pared 5 bases from V and 5 bases from J, leaving 12 bases between. The CDR3 region is CASSRETGTEAFF. The CDR3 nucleotides are TGTGCCAGCAGCAGGGAGACAGGAACTGAAGCTTTCTTT. The whole variable domain, remainder taken from reference TRBV7-9 and TRBJ1-1, is DTGVSQNPRHKITKRGQNVTFRCDPISEHNRLYWYRQTLGQGPEFLTYFQNEAQLEKSRLLSDRFSAERPKGSFSTLEIQRTEQGDSAMYLCASSRETGTEAFFGQGTRLTVV.

The chain is built from TRBV28 and TRBJ1-6; D is unresolved. CDR1 is MDHEN and CDR2 is SYDVKM in the germline V gene. Trimming removed 6 bases at V and 10 bases at J, with 16 bases between. This CDR3 is built from 14 residues. The CDR3 region has the DNA TGTGCCAGCAGCCCCGCGGTTCCGGAGTCACCCCTCCACTTT. Translating gives CASSPAVPESPLHF.